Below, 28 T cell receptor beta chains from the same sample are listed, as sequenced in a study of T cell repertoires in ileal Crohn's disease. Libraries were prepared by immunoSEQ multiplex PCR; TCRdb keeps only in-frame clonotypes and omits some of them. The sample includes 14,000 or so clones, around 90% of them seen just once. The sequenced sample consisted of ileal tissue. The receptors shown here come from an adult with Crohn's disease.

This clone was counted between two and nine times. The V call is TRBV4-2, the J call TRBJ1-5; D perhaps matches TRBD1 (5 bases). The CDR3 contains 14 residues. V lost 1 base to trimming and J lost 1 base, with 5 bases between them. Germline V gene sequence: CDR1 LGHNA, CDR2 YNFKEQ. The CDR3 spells CASSQAGSNQPQHF. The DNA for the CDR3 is TGTGCCAGCAGCCAAGCAGGGAGCAATCAGCCCCAGCATTTT.

Here the CDR3 reads CASFMTRDQNTEAFF. As DNA, the CDR3 is TGTGCCAGCTTCATGACCCGGGATCAGAACACTGAAGCTTTCTTT. The V call is TRBV27, the J call TRBJ1-1; D remains unclear. Trimming removed 8 bases from V and 1 base from J, with 17 bases in between. The CDR3 is made up of 15 amino acids. Germline CDR1 is MNHEY and CDR2 is SMNVEV (reference sequence).

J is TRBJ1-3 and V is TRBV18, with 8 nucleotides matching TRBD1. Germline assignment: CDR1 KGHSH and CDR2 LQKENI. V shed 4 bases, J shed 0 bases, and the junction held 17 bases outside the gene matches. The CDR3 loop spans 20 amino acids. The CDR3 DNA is TGTGCCAGCTCACTTCGGACAGGGATCGCGTCGCTGAGCTCTGGAAACACCATATATTTT. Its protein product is CASSLRTGIASLSSGNTIYF. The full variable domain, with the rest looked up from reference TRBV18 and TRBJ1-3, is NAGVMQNPRHLVRRRGQEARLRCSPMKGHSHVYWYRQLPEEGLKFMVYLQKENIIDESGMPKERFSAEFPKEGPSILRIQQVVRGDSAAYFCASSLRTGIASLSSGNTIYFGEGSWLTVV.

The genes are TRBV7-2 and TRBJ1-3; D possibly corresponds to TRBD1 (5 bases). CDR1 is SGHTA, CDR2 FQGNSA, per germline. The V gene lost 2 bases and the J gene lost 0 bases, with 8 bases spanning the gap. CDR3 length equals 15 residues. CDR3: CASSLNRPSGNTIYF. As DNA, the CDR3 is TGTGCCAGCAGCTTAAACAGGCCCTCTGGAAACACCATATATTTT.

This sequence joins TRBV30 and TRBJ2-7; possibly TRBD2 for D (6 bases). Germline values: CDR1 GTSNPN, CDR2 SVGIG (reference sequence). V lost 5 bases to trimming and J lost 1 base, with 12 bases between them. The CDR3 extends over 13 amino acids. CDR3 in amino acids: CAWCRDSSYEQYF. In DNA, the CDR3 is TGTGCCTGGTGCCGGGACTCGTCCTACGAGCAGTACTTC.

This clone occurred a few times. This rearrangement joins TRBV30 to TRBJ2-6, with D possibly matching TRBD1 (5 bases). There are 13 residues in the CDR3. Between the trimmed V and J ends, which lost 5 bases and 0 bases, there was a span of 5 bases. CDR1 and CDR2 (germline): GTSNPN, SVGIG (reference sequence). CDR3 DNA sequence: TGTGCCTGGGGACACTCTGGGGCCAACGTCCTGACTTTC. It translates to CAWGHSGANVLTF.

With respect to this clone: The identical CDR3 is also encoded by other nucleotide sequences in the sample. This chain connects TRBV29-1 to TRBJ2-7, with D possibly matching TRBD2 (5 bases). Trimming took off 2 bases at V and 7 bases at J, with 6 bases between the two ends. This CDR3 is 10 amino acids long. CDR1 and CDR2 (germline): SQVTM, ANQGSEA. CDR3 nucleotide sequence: TGCAGCGTTGAAACGGGGGAGCAGTACTTC. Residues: CSVETGEQYF.

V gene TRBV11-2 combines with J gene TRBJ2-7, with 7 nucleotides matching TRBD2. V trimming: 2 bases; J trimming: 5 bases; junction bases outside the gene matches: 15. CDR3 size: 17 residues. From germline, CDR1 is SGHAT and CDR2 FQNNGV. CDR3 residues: CASSLPGYALAANEQYF. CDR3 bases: TGTGCCAGCAGCTTACCCGGTTATGCGCTAGCGGCCAACGAGCAGTACTTC.

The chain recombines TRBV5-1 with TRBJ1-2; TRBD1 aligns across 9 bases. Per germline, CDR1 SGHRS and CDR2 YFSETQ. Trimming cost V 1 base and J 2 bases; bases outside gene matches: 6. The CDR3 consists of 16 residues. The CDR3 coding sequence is TGCGCCAGCAGCTTGTCCGGGACAGGGACCAACTATGGCTACACCTTC. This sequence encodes CASSLSGTGTNYGYTF.

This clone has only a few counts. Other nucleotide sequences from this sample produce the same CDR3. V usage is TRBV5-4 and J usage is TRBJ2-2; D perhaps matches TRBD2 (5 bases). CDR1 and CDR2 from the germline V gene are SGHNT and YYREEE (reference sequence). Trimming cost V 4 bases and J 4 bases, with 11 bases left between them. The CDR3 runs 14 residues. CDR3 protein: CASSPGVSTGELFF. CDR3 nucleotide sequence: TGTGCCAGCAGCCCCGGGGTGTCCACCGGGGAGCTGTTTTTT.

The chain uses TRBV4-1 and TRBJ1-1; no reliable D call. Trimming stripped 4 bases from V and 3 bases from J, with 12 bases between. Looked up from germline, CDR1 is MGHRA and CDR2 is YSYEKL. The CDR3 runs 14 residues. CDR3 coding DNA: TGCGCCAGCAGCCCCCCCGGCGGATACACTGAAGCTTTCTTT. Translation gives CASSPPGGYTEAFF.

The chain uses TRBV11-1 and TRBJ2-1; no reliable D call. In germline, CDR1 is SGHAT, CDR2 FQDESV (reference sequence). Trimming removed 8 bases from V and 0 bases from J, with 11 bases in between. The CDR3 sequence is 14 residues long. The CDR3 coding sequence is TGTGCCAGCCGCCCCGGGTTCTCCTACAATGAGCAGTTCTTC. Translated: CASRPGFSYNEQFF. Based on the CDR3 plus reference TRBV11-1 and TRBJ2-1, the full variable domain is EAEVAQSPRYKITEKSQAVAFWCDPISGHATLYWYRQILGQGPELLVQFQDESVVDDSQLPKDRFSAERLKGVDSTLKIQPAELGDSAMYLCASRPGFSYNEQFFGPGTRLTVL.

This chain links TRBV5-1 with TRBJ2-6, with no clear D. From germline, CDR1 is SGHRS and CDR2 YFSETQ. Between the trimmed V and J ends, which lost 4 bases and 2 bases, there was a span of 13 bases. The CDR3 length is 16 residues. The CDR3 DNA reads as TGCGCCAGCAGCACAGCAGGAACAACTGGGGCCAACGTCCTGACTTTC. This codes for CASSTAGTTGANVLTF.

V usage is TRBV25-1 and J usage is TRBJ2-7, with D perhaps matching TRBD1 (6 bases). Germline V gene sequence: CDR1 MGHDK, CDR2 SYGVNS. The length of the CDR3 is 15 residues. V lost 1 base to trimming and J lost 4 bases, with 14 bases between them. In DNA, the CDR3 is TGTGCCAGCAGTGAATCACCAGGGGCAACGTACGAGCAGTACTTC. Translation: CASSESPGATYEQYF.

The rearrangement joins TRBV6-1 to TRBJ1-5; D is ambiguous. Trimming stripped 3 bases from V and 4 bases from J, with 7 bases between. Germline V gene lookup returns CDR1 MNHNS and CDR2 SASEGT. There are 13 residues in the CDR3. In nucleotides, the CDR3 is TGTGCCAGCAGTGATACGGGGAATCAGCCCCAGCATTTT. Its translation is CASSDTGNQPQHF.

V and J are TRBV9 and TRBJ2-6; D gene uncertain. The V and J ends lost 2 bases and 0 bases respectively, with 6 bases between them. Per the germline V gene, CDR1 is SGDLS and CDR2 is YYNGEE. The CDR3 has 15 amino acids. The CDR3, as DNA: TGTGCCAGCAGCGTCACAGCCTCTGGGGCCAACGTCCTGACTTTC. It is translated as CASSVTASGANVLTF.

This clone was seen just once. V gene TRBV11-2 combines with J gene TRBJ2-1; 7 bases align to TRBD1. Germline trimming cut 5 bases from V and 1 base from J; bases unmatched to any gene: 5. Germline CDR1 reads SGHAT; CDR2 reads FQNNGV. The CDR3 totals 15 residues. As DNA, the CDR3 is TGTGCCAGCAGCGAGGCGACAGGGTCCTACAATGAGCAGTTCTTC. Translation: CASSEATGSYNEQFF.

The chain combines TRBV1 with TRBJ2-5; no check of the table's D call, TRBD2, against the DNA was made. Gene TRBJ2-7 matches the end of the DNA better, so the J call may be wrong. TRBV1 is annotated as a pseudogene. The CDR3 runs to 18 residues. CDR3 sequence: CTSSQESSGAVKPYEQYF. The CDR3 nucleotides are TGCACCAGCAGCCAAGAATCGAGCGGGGCGGTCAAGCCCTACGAGCAGTACTTC.

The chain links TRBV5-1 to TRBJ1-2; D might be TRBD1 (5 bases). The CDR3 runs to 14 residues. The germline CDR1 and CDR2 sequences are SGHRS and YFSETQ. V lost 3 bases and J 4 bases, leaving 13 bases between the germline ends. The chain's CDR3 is CASSSTDGGYGYTF. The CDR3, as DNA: TGCGCCAGCAGCTCGACAGACGGTGGCTATGGCTACACCTTC.

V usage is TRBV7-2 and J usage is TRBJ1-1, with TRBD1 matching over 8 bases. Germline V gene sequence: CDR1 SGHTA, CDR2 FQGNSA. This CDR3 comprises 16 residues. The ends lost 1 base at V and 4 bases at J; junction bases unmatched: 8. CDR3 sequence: CASSLDPAGGRTEAFF. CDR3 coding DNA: TGTGCCAGCAGCTTAGATCCGGCAGGGGGCCGCACTGAAGCTTTCTTT.

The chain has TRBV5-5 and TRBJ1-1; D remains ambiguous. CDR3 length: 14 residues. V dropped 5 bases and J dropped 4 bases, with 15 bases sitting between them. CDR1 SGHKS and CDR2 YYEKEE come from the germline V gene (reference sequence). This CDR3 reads CASSPFNSLTEAFF. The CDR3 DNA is TGTGCCAGCAGTCCTTTTAATTCCCTCACTGAAGCTTTCTTT.

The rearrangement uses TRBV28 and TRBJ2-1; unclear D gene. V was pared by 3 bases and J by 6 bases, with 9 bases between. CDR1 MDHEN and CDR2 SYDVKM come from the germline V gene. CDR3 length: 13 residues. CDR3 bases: TGTGCCAGCAGTTTGCTACAGAGCAATGAGCAGTTCTTC. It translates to CASSLLQSNEQFF.

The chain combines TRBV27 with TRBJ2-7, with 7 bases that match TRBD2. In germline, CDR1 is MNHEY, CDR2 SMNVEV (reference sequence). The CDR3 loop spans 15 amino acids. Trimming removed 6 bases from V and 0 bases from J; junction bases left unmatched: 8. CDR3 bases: TGTGCCAGCAGCTACAATAGCGGGTTCTCCTACGAGCAGTACTTC. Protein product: CASSYNSGFSYEQYF.

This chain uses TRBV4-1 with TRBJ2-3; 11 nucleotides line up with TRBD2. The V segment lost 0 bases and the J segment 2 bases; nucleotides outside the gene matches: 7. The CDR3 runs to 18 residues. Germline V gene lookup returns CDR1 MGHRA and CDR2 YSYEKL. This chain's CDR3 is CASSQDGLAGGYTDTQYF. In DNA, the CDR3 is TGCGCCAGCAGCCAAGACGGGCTAGCGGGGGGATACACAGATACGCAGTATTTT.

The CDR3 DNA sequence: TGTGCCAGCAGCTTAGCGGGGACAGGTTCCTACGAGCAGTACTTC. This translates into CASSLAGTGSYEQYF. The chain links TRBV7-2 to TRBJ2-7; 8 positions match TRBD1. The germline CDR1 and CDR2 sequences are SGHTA and FQGNSA. After removal of 0 bases from V and 1 base from J, the junction contained 2 bases not matched to a gene. There are 15 residues in the CDR3.

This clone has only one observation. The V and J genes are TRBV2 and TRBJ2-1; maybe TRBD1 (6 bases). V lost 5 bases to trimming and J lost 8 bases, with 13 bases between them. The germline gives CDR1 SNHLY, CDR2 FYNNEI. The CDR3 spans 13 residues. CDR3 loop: CASSYTTGYEQFF. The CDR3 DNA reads TGTGCCAGCAGTTATACCACAGGGTATGAGCAGTTCTTC.

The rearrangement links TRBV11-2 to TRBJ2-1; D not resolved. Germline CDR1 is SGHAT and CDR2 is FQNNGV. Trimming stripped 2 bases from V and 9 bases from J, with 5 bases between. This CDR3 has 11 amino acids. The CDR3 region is CASSLTGEQFF. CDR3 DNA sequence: TGTGCCAGCAGCTTAACCGGTGAGCAGTTCTTC. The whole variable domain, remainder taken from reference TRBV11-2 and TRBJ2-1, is EAGVAQSPRYKIIEKRQSVAFWCNPISGHATLYWYQQILGQGPKLLIQFQNNGVVDDSQLPKDRFSAERLKGVDSTLKIQPAKLEDSAVYLCASSLTGEQFFGPGTRLTVL.

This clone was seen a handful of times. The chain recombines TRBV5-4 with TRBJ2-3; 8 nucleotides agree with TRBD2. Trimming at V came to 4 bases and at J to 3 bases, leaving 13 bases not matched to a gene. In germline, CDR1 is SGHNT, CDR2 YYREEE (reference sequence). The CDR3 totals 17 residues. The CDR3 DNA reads TGTGCCAGCAGCCGTAGCGGGATCCCCCTAATAACAGATACGCAGTATTTT. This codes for CASSRSGIPLITDTQYF.